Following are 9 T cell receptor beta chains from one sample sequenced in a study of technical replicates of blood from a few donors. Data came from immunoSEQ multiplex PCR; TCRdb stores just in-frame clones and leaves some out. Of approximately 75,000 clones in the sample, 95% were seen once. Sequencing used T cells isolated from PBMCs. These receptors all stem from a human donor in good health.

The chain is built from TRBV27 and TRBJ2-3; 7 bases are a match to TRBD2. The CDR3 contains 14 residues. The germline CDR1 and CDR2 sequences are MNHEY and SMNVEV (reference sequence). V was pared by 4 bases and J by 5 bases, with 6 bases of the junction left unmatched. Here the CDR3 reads CASSYRGREDTQYF. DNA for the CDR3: TGTGCCAGCAGTTACCGGGGGAGGGAAGATACGCAGTATTTT.

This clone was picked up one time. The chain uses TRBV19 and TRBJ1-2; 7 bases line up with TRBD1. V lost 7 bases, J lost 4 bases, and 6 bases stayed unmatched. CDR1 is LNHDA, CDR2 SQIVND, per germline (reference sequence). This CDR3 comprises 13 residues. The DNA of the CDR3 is TGTGCCAGTAAAAGAGGGGGCGTCTATGGCTACACCTTC. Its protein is CASKRGGVYGYTF.

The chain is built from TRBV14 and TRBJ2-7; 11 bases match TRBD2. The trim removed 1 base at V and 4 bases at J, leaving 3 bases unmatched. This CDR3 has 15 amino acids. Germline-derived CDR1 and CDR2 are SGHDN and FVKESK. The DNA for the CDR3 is TGTGCCAGCAGCCAAGGGGCTAGCGGGAGGTACGAGCAGTACTTC. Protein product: CASSQGASGRYEQYF.

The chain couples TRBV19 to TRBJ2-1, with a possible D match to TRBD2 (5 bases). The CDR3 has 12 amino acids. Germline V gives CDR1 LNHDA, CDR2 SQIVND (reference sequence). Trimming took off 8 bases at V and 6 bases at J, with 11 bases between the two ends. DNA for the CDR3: TGTGCCAGTGAGGGAACGACCAATGAGCAGTTCTTC. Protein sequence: CASEGTTNEQFF.

The CDR3 nucleotides are TGTGCCAGCAGCCCCGGAAGTTGGGCAGCGGAGGCCCTTCTCTACAATGAGCAGTTCTTC. It encodes CASSPGSWAAEALLYNEQFF. The chain links TRBV5-4 to TRBJ2-1; D possibly corresponds to TRBD2 (5 bases). V lost 4 bases to trimming and J lost 3 bases, with 29 bases between them. CDR3 size: 20 residues. Germline V gives CDR1 SGHNT, CDR2 YYREEE (reference sequence).

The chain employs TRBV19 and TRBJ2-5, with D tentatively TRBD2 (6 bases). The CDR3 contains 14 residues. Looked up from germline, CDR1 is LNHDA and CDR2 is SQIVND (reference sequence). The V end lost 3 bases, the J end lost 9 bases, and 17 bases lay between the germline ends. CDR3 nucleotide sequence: TGTGCCAGTAGTATGAGCGGGCGGGCGAGGGCCCAGTACTTC. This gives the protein CASSMSGRARAQYF.

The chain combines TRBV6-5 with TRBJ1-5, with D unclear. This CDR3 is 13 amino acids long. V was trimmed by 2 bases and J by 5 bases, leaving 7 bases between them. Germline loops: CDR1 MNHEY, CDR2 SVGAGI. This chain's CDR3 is CASSYRDHQPQHF. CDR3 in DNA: TGTGCCAGCAGTTACCGGGATCATCAGCCCCAGCATTTT.

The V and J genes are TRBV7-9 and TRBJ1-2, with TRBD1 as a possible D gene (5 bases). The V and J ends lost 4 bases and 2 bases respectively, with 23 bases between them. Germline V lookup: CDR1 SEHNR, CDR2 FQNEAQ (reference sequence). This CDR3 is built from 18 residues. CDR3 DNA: TGTGCCAGCAGCTCCCATATCCCCTCACAGGAAACCAACTATGGCTACACCTTC. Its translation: CASSSHIPSQETNYGYTF.

CDR3 sequence reads: CASSAGGSAYEQYF. The CDR3 DNA sequence: TGTGCCAGCAGCGCCGGAGGGAGCGCCTACGAGCAGTACTTC. The chain joins TRBV9 to TRBJ2-7; the D gene is possibly TRBD2 (6 bases). Trimming took off 3 bases at V and 2 bases at J, with 12 bases between the two ends. This CDR3 has 14 residues. Germline assignment: CDR1 SGDLS and CDR2 YYNGEE.